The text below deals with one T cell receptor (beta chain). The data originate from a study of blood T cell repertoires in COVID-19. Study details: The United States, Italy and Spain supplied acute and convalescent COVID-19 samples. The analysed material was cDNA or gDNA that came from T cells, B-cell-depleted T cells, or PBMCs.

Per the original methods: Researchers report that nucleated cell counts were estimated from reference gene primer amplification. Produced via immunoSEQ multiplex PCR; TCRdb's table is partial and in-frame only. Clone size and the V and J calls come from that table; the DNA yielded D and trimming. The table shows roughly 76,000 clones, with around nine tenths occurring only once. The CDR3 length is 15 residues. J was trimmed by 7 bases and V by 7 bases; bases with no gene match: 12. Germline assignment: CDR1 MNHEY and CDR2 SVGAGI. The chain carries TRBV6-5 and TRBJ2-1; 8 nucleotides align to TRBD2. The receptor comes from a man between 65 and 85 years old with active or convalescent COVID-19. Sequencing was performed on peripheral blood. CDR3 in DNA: TGTGCCAGCACTGGGCGGGGTAGCGGGACGAATGAGCAGTTCTTC. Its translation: CASTGRGSGTNEQFF.